The clone carrying this T cell receptor (beta chain) was seen a few times. Its antigen is not identified. A much more abundant neighbour one base away suggests this may be a read error. Through a sample-barcoded 5' primer and a J-beta primer mix, a second PCR was run for roughly 7 to 12 cycles. From the 5' RACE reads, TCRdb called clonotypes with MiXCR, one entry per CDR3 protein. The sample lists 1.5 million to 2 million distinct CDR3 sequences, about 30% occurring once. These data come from a study of blood T cells in healthy people across ages. Whole-study findings and limits: Reliance upon unsorted PBMCs precluded definitive naive versus antigen-experienced comparison. Greater diversity and more naive CD4+ cells were seen in long-lived donors than in aged donors.

This CDR3 is built from 11 residues. The germline gives CDR1 DFQATT, CDR2 SNEGSKA (reference sequence). This sequence was found in a woman under 40 in good health. The rearrangement links TRBV20-1 to TRBJ1-2, with D unclear. Sequencing used blood. The CDR3: CRAREGNGYTF. CDR3 sequence (DNA): TGCAGGGCTCGGGAGGGTAATGGCTACACCTTC.